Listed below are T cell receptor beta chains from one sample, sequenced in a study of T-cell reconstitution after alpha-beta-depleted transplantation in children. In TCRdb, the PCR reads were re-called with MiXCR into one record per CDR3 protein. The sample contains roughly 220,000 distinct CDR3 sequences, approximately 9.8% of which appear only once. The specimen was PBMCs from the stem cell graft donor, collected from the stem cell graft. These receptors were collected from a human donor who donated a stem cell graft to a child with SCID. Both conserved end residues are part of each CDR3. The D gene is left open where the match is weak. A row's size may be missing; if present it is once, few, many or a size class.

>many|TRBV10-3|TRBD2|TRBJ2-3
TGTGCCACCAACTTCGGGGGGGCCCTAGATACGCAGTATTTT
CATNFGGALDTQYF
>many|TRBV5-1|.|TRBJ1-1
TGCGCCAGCAGCTGGGACACAGCGAACACTGAAGCTTTCTTT
CASSWDTANTEAFF
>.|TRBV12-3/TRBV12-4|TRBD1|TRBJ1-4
TGTGCCAGCAGTTTTCTCCAGGGGGGAAGGACTGAAAAACTGTTTTTT
CASSFLQGGRTEKLFF
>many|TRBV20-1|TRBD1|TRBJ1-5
TGCAGTGCTAGAGACGTCCCGGGACAGGGGACCATCTATAGCAATCAGCCCCAGCATTTT
CSARDVPGQGTIYSNQPQHF
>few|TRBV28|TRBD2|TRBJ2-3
TGTGCCAGCAGCTTTAGACTAGCCGGCACAGATACGCAGTATTTT
CASSFRLAGTDTQYF
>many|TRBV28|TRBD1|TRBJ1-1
TGTGCCAGCAGTCCCGGGACAGTGAGGACTGAAGCTTTCTTT
CASSPGTVRTEAFF
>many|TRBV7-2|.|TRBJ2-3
TGTGCCAGCAGCTTAGCGAACAGGGCAGATACGCAGTATTTT
CASSLANRADTQYF
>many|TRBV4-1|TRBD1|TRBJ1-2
TGCGCCAGCAGCCAAGTTAAGGGGGCTCGTGGCTACACCTTC
CASSQVKGARGYTF
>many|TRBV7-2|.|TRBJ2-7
TGTGCCAGCAGCGCCAACAGGAACGAGCAGTACTTC
CASSANRNEQYF
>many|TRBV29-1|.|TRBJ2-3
TGCAGCTGGCGAGGGTCTTCAGATACGCAGTATTTT
CSWRGSSDTQYF
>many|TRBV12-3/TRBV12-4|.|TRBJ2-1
TGTGCCAGCAGTCGGGGACCCAGCTCCTACAATGAGCAGTTCTTC
CASSRGPSSYNEQFF
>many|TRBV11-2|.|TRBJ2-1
TGTGCCAGCAGCTTAATTTCCGGGACCATCCTCAGGGAGCAGTTCTTC
CASSLISGTILREQFF
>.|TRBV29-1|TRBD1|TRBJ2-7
TGCAGCGTTGAAGAGAGGAGCGAGGGGGCCGAGCAGTACTTC
CSVEERSEGAEQYF
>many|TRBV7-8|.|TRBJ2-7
TGTGCCAGCAGCCCAAGGACAGTCCTCTCCTACGAGCAGTACTTC
CASSPRTVLSYEQYF
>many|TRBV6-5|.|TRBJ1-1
TGTGCCAGCAGTCACCTACCGGGAGAGGCTTTCTTT
CASSHLPGEAFF
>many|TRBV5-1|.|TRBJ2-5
TGCGCCAGCAGCCCCGACTCGAGGGGAGAGACCCAGTACTTC
CASSPDSRGETQYF
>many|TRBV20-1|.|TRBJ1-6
TGCAGTGCTAGCTGGGGGGAAAGGAGTTCACCCCTCCACTTT
CSASWGERSSPLHF
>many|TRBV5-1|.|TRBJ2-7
TGCGCCAGCAGCTTGGGAGACAGGACCTACGAGCAGTACTTC
CASSLGDRTYEQYF
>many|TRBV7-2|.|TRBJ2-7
TGTGCCAGCAGCTTAGCGCGTCGGGGGGCACGCGAGCAGTACTTC
CASSLARRGAREQYF
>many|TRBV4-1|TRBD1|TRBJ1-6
TGCGCCAGCAGCCAAGATCCCGGGACAGGGAGTTCACCCCTCCACTTT
CASSQDPGTGSSPLHF
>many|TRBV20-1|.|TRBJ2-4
TGCAGTTCGACAGGGAGGAACAAAAACATTCAGTACTTC
CSSTGRNKNIQYF
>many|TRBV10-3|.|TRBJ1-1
TGTGCCATCAGTGAGAGGGGCAGGAACACTGAAGCTTTCTTT
CAISERGRNTEAFF
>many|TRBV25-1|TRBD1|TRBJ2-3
TGTGCCAGCAGTGTAGACAGGGACGTCGCAGATACGCAGTATTTT
CASSVDRDVADTQYF
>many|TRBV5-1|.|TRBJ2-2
TGCGCCAGCAGCTCTAATTTTGAGCGGAACACCGGGGAGCTGTTTTTT
CASSSNFERNTGELFF
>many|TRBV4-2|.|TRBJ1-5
TGTGCCAGCAGCCAAGGGGGACAACAGCCCCAGCATTTT
CASSQGGQQPQHF
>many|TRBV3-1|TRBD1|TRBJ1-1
TGTGCCAGCAGCCGAGACAGGGGGGCCGTTTATTCCACTGAAGCTTTCTTT
CASSRDRGAVYSTEAFF
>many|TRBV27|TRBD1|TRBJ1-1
TGTGCCAGCAGTTACAGGGGTAGCGACACTGAAGCTTTCTTT
CASSYRGSDTEAFF
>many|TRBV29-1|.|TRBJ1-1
TGCAGCGTTGAAGTAGGGAACACTGAAGCTTTCTTT
CSVEVGNTEAFF
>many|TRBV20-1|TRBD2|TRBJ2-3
TGCAGTGCTAGCTTTAGCGGGGGGGACCCTCTTCGGGGAGATACGCAGTATTTT
CSASFSGGDPLRGDTQYF
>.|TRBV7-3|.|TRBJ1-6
TGTGCCAGCAGCCCCAATGGGGGCAATTCACCCCTCCACTTT
CASSPNGGNSPLHF
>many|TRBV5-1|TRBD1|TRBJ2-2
TGCGCCAGCAGCTTGATAACAGGGGCCGGGGAGCTGTTTTTT
CASSLITGAGELFF
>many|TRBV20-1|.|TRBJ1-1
TGCAGTGCTAGCGGCGAGAGCACTGAAGCTTTCTTT
CSASGESTEAFF
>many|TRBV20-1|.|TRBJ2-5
TGCAGTGCTAGGAAGGAGACCCAGTACTTC
CSARKETQYF
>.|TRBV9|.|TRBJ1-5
TGTGCCAGCAGCGCTGGATATAGCAATCAGCCCCAGCATTTT
CASSAGYSNQPQHF
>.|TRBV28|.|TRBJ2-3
TGTGCCAGCAGCCCTAAACCCACAGATACGCAGTTTTTT
CASSPKPTDTQFF
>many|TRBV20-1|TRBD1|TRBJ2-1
TGCAGTGTAGAACCCGGGACAGTTTACAATGAGCAGTTCTTC
CSVEPGTVYNEQFF
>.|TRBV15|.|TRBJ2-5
TGTGCCACCAGCACCCGGGGAAATCAGCACTTC
CATSTRGNQHF
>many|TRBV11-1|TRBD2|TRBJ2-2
TGTGCCAGCAGCTCACTATTGGGATCGGGCGGGGGAGACACCGGGGAGCTGTTTTTT
CASSSLLGSGGGDTGELFF
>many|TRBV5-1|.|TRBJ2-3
TGCGCCAGCAGCTTGGCCGACTCTAGCACAGATACGCAGTATTTT
CASSLADSSTDTQYF
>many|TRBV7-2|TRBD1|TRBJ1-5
TGTGCCAGCAGGGACAGGGGTCAGCCCCAGCATTTT
CASRDRGQPQHF
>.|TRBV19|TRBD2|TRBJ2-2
TGTGCCAGTAGAGGACTAGCGCCTACCGGGGAGCTGTTTTTT
CASRGLAPTGELFF
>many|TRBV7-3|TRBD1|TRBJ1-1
TGTGCCAGCAGCCCAAGGGGGGGACAGGGCACTGAAGCTTTCTTT
CASSPRGGQGTEAFF